This passage covers 24 T cell receptor beta chains from one sample sequenced in a study of T cell responses to AZD1222 COVID-19 vaccine. Measured with immunoSEQ multiplex PCR; TCRdb has only the in-frame clones, and not every one. The sample lists some 120,000 clones, approximately 90% occurring once. The sequencing here drew on peripheral blood, taken on day 0 of AZD1222 vaccination. These receptors were collected from an adult in good health.

The V call is TRBV4-2, the J call TRBJ2-2, with TRBD1 matching 7 bases. Looked up from germline, CDR1 is LGHNA and CDR2 is YNFKEQ. The V gene end was trimmed by 0 bases and the J gene end by 5 bases; junction bases not matched to a gene: 6. The CDR3 length is 16 residues. The CDR3 bases are TGTGCCAGCAGCCAAGAGACAGGGTTTCGGACCGGGGAGCTGTTTTTT. Its translation: CASSQETGFRTGELFF.

The rearrangement uses TRBV28 and TRBJ1-4; unclear D gene. The CDR3 extends over 15 amino acids. The V gene lost 8 bases and the J gene lost 3 bases, with 16 bases spanning the gap. CDR1 and CDR2 (germline): MDHEN, SYDVKM. The CDR3 here is CASRSLEEANEKLFF. The CDR3 nucleotides read TGTGCCAGCCGCTCATTAGAGGAGGCTAATGAAAAACTGTTTTTT.

The chain recombines TRBV7-6 with TRBJ1-5; the match to TRBD1 covers 10 bases. There are 15 residues in the CDR3. Germline V lookup: CDR1 SGHVS, CDR2 FNYEAQ. Unmatched junction bases numbered 7, after V lost 5 bases and J lost 6 bases. The DNA of the CDR3 is TGTGCCAGCAGCCGCGACAGGGGGCAAGGTCAGCCCCAGCATTTT. It translates to CASSRDRGQGQPQHF.

V and J are TRBV6-5 and TRBJ1-1; no definite D call. This CDR3 comprises 11 residues. Per germline, CDR1 MNHEY and CDR2 SVGAGI. V lost 5 bases and J lost 10, with 11 bases in between. CDR3 DNA sequence: TGTGCCAGCAGTATAACTCTAGGAGCTTTCTTT. Its translation: CASSITLGAFF.

CDR3 sequence (DNA): TGTGCCAGCAGCCCGACAGGACGGACTTCACCCCTCCACTTT. Its translation: CASSPTGRTSPLHF. The rearrangement joins TRBV6-5 to TRBJ1-6, with D maybe TRBD1 (6 bases). Germline CDR1 reads MNHEY; CDR2 reads SVGAGI. There are 14 residues in the CDR3. Trimming left V 6 bases short and J 9 bases short, with 15 bases between.

The gene calls are TRBV18 and TRBJ1-5; no clear D gene. This CDR3 has 15 residues. Trimming cost V 6 bases and J 10 bases, with 22 bases left between them. Germline V CDR1 and CDR2: KGHSH, LQKENI. This CDR3 is CASSLSGSARQPQHF. The DNA for the CDR3 is TGTGCCAGCTCCCTCTCGGGGTCTGCTAGGCAACCCCAGCATTTT.

This chain connects TRBV4-2 to TRBJ2-7; D unresolved. Deletions cut 0 bases from V and 5 bases from J, with 20 bases between. Looked up from germline, CDR1 is LGHNA and CDR2 is YNFKEQ. The CDR3 consists of 17 residues. The CDR3 here is CASSQDHAPGGIDEQYF. The DNA of the CDR3 is TGTGCCAGCAGCCAAGATCACGCCCCCGGCGGTATAGACGAGCAGTACTTC.

This sequence joins TRBV5-1 and TRBJ1-3; the D is unclear. V was pared by 0 bases and J by 0 bases, with 7 bases between. The germline CDR1 and CDR2 sequences are SGHRS and YFSETQ. The CDR3 sequence is 15 residues long. The CDR3 spells CASSLDPGSGNTIYF. The CDR3, as DNA: TGCGCCAGCAGCTTGGATCCGGGCTCTGGAAACACCATATATTTT. The full variable domain, rest sourced from reference TRBV5-1 and TRBJ1-3, is KAGVTQTPRYLIKTRGQQVTLSCSPISGHRSVSWYQQTPGQGLQFLFEYFSETQRNKGNFPGRFSGRQFSNSRSEMNVSTLELGDSALYLCASSLDPGSGNTIYFGEGSWLTVV.

The rearrangement joins TRBV5-1 to TRBJ1-2, with D possibly matching TRBD1 (5 bases). From germline, CDR1 is SGHRS and CDR2 YFSETQ. The CDR3 length is 14 residues. V lost 4 bases, J lost 0 bases, and 10 bases lay in between. This CDR3 is CASSTSGSNYGYTF. The CDR3 coding sequence is TGCGCCAGCAGCACGTCAGGGTCTAACTATGGCTACACCTTC.

This clone appeared a single time. The chain has TRBV5-1 and TRBJ1-1; D is undetermined. The V gene lost 0 bases and the J gene lost 1 base, with 10 bases spanning the gap. From germline, CDR1 is SGHRS and CDR2 YFSETQ. CDR3 length: 15 residues. CDR3 coding DNA: TGCGCCAGCAGCTTGGTACGGGGTGGGAACACTGAAGCTTTCTTT. Translated: CASSLVRGGNTEAFF.

In its sample, this clone was seen a few times. This sequence joins TRBV4-3 and TRBJ2-1; 8 bases fit TRBD1. V shed 4 bases, J shed 5 bases, and the junction held 10 bases outside the gene matches. Looked up from germline, CDR1 is LGHNA and CDR2 is YSLEER. The CDR3 has 16 residues. The CDR3 region has the DNA TGCGCCAGCAGCCCAAACCCCACAGGGGGTGACAATGAGCAGTTCTTC. It yields the protein CASSPNPTGGDNEQFF.

This clone has more than one count but fewer than ten. The V call is TRBV30, the J call TRBJ2-6; 7 bases line up with TRBD1. The CDR3 has 15 amino acids. Losses at the gene ends were 6 bases for V and 0 bases for J; bases not matched to a gene: 5. Germline V gene lookup returns CDR1 GTSNPN and CDR2 SVGIG (reference sequence). CDR3 coding DNA: TGTGCCTGCAGGGGGTCCCCCTCTGGGGCCAACGTCCTGACTTTC. Translating it yields CACRGSPSGANVLTF.

This clone was observed once. The V gene is TRBV12-3 or TRBV12-4, the J gene TRBJ2-1; D gene uncertain. The CDR3 sequence is 11 residues long. V dropped 8 bases and J dropped 0 bases, with 2 bases sitting between them. In nucleotides, the CDR3 is TGTGCCAGCGGCTCCTACAATGAGCAGTTCTTC. The encoded protein is CASGSYNEQFF.

The chain has TRBV19 and TRBJ1-2; D is perhaps TRBD1 (5 bases). CDR3 size: 15 residues. Germline CDR1 reads LNHDA; CDR2 reads SQIVND (reference sequence). The germline V and J ends were trimmed by 0 bases and 7 bases, with 15 bases remaining between them. The CDR3 DNA reads as TGTGCCAGTAGTATAGATGGGGCGGAAAGTCGTGGCTACACCTTC. Amino acids: CASSIDGAESRGYTF.

This chain uses TRBV6-2 or TRBV6-3 with TRBJ1-5; D possibly corresponds to TRBD1 (5 bases). This CDR3 comprises 14 residues. V gave up 0 bases and J gave up 4 bases, with 7 bases separating them. Germline V gene lookup returns CDR1 MNHEY and CDR2 SVGEGT. CDR3 sequence (DNA): TGTGCCAGCAGTTACTCGGAGGGGAATCAGCCCCAGCATTTT. This translates into CASSYSEGNQPQHF.

V is TRBV5-1 and J is TRBJ2-3; 9 positions agree with TRBD1. This CDR3 has 14 amino acids. In germline, CDR1 is SGHRS, CDR2 YFSETQ. J gave up 3 bases and V 4 bases, and 3 bases lay outside the gene matches. The DNA for the CDR3 is TGCGCCAGCAGCCGAGGACAGGGGACAGATACGCAGTATTTT. Amino acid sequence: CASSRGQGTDTQYF.

This clone has only a few counts. CDR3 amino acids: CASSSRVRGNTIYF. The DNA of the CDR3 is TGTGCCAGCAGTAGCAGGGTTCGTGGAAACACCATATATTTT. The chain has TRBV6-5 and TRBJ1-3; D may be TRBD1 (5 bases). Per the germline V gene, CDR1 is MNHEY and CDR2 is SVGAGI. The CDR3 spans 14 residues. With 5 bases removed from V and 3 bases from J, the gap between germline ends came to 11 bases.

This chain links TRBV30 with TRBJ1-1, with D possibly TRBD1 on 6 matching bases. This CDR3 comprises 12 residues. The V end was cut by 5 bases, the J end by 3 bases, with 10 bases between. Germline loops: CDR1 GTSNPN, CDR2 SVGIG (reference sequence). CDR3 nucleotides: TGTGCCTGGGACAGGCCCTACACTGAAGCTTTCTTT. It translates to CAWDRPYTEAFF.

The chain joins TRBV13 to TRBJ2-3; TRBD2 matches 8 bases. Unmatched junction bases numbered 3, after V lost 4 bases and J lost 0 bases. Germline V lookup: CDR1 PRHDT, CDR2 FYEKMQ (reference sequence). CDR3 length equals 15 residues. The CDR3 nucleotides are TGTGCCAGCAGCTATAGCGGGACTAGCACAGATACGCAGTATTTT. Its translation is CASSYSGTSTDTQYF.

The CDR3 sequence: CASSIDPGAQFF. The CDR3 coding sequence is TGTGCCAGTAGTATAGATCCGGGGGCGCAGTTCTTC. The chain carries TRBV19 and TRBJ2-1, with D perhaps TRBD1 or TRBD2 (6 bases each). The CDR3 consists of 12 residues. The germline gives CDR1 LNHDA, CDR2 SQIVND (reference sequence). V lost 0 bases and J lost 12, with 9 bases in between. The variable domain in full, completed from reference TRBV19 and TRBJ2-1, reads DGGITQSPKYLFRKEGQNVTLSCEQNLNHDAMYWYRQDPGQGLRLIYYSQIVNDFQKGDIAEGYSVSREKKESFPLTVTSAQKNPTAFYLCASSIDPGAQFFGPGTRLTVL.

The chain couples TRBV28 to TRBJ2-7; the D gene could be TRBD1 or TRBD2 (5 bases each). Germline V CDR1 and CDR2: MDHEN, SYDVKM. Trimming left V 3 bases short and J 0 bases short, with 9 bases between. The CDR3 is 14 residues long. For the CDR3, the DNA is TGTGCCAGCAGTTTGGGTGGGGGCTCCTACGAGCAGTACTTC. It encodes CASSLGGGSYEQYF.

The CDR3 bases are TGTGCCACCAGCAGAGATCTGAGGGGAGGCACTGGAAACACCATATATTTT. Translated, it gives CATSRDLRGGTGNTIYF. The V gene is TRBV15, the J gene TRBJ1-3; possible D gene TRBD1, 5 bases. The CDR3 is 17 amino acids. CDR1 is LNHNV, CDR2 YYDKDF, per germline (reference sequence). With 0 bases removed from V and 2 bases from J, the gap between germline ends came to 14 bases. Using reference TRBV15 and TRBJ1-3 for the parts outside the CDR3, the full variable domain is DAMVIQNPRYQVTQFGKPVTLSCSQTLNHNVMYWYQQKSSQAPKLLFHYYDKDFNNEADTPDNFQSRRPNTSFCFLDIRSPGLGDTAMYLCATSRDLRGGTGNTIYFGEGSWLTVV.

The chain is built from TRBV3-1 (or the pseudogene TRBV3-2) and TRBJ1-1; 8 positions match TRBD1. The CDR3 runs to 14 residues. V dropped 4 bases and J dropped 0; count of bases not matched to a gene: 1. Germline V gene data show CDR1 as LGHDT and CDR2 as YNNKEL (reference sequence). CDR3 nucleotide sequence: TGTGCCAGCAGCCTGGGACAGGTGAACACTGAAGCTTTCTTT. Translating gives CASSLGQVNTEAFF.

The chain is built from TRBV5-1 and TRBJ1-2, with D possibly TRBD1 on 6 matching bases. Trimming took 0 bases from V and 1 from J, leaving 10 bases between them. The CDR3 length is 15 residues. Per the germline V gene, CDR1 is SGHRS and CDR2 is YFSETQ. The CDR3, as DNA: TGCGCCAGCAGCTTGGACGGACAGATTAACTATGGCTACACCTTC. Translation: CASSLDGQINYGYTF.